The 21 T cell receptor beta chains below come from one sample, sequenced in a study of shared clonotypes between healthy human individuals. CD8 cells regarded as naive lacked CD45RO, were positively chosen for CCR7, and omitted terminally differentiated effector memory CD45RA+ cells. Repertoires were generated with immunoSEQ multiplex PCR, while TCRdb's copy carries only in-frame clones and drops some. The data contain 660,000 or so clones, 95% to 96% of them seen just once; the ten biggest clones take up 0.095% to 0.13%. Sequenced material: naive CD8+ T cells sorted from blood. The source is a woman aged 25 to 39 in good health.

V gene TRBV6-5 combines with J gene TRBJ2-5, with D unresolved. In germline, CDR1 is MNHEY, CDR2 SVGAGI. The V end lost 2 bases, the J end lost 4 bases, and 11 bases lay between the germline ends. The CDR3 covers 14 residues. The CDR3 protein is CASSYTSTVETQYF. The CDR3 region has the DNA TGTGCCAGCAGTTACACCAGCACGGTAGAGACCCAGTACTTC.

The chain employs TRBV6-1 and TRBJ2-1; 10 nucleotides align to TRBD2. Germline CDR1 reads MNHNS; CDR2 reads SASEGT. The CDR3 is 16 residues long. V was clipped by 2 bases and J by 5 bases; unmatched bases: 6. The CDR3 reads CASSETLAGLNNEQFF. The CDR3 region has the DNA TGTGCCAGCAGTGAAACACTAGCGGGACTCAACAATGAGCAGTTCTTC.

The genes are TRBV6-6 and TRBJ1-2, with a tentative D call TRBD1 (5 bases). Germline V gene sequence: CDR1 MNHNY, CDR2 SVGAGI (reference sequence). Trimming stripped 8 bases from V and 3 bases from J, with 10 bases between. CDR3 length equals 12 residues. The CDR3 nucleotides read TGTGCCAGCGAGACAGAATACTATGGCTACACCTTC. Translating gives CASETEYYGYTF.

The chain recombines TRBV15 with TRBJ1-2; D gene ambiguous. Germline CDR1 and CDR2: LNHNV and YYDKDF (reference sequence). Trimming removed 3 bases from V and 4 bases from J, with 15 bases in between. The CDR3 runs to 15 residues. The chain's CDR3 is CATSSRDVEVYGYTF. The CDR3 DNA reads TGTGCCACCAGCAGTAGAGACGTAGAAGTCTATGGCTACACCTTC.

The chain is built from TRBV7-9 and TRBJ2-2; D is unclear. From germline, CDR1 is SEHNR and CDR2 FQNEAQ (reference sequence). This CDR3 has 15 residues. Deletions cut 5 bases from V and 8 bases from J, with 18 bases between. The CDR3 DNA follows: TGTGCCAGCAGCCCCCACTTTCCCGAATCGGGGGAGCTGTTTTTT. Encoded protein: CASSPHFPESGELFF. The full variable domain, in which reference TRBV7-9 and TRBJ2-2 provide the parts outside the CDR3, is DTGVSQNPRHKITKRGQNVTFRCDPISEHNRLYWYRQTLGQGPEFLTYFQNEAQLEKSRLLSDRFSAERPKGSFSTLEIQRTEQGDSAMYLCASSPHFPESGELFFGEGSRLTVL.

The CDR3 bases are TGTGCCAGCAGCCCTTATTTTGGAGCGAGCTCCACCTACGAGCAGTACTTC. It encodes CASSPYFGASSTYEQYF. The J gene is TRBJ2-7, the V gene TRBV21-1; the listed D gene, TRBD2, was not tested against the DNA. TRBV21-1 is a recognized pseudogene. The CDR3 is 17 amino acids.

The rearrangement links TRBV29-1 to TRBJ2-1; TRBD2 matches 12 bases. Trimming cost V 3 bases and J 15 bases; bases outside gene matches: 9. The CDR3 runs 13 residues. CDR1 SQVTM and CDR2 ANQGSEA come from the germline V gene. The CDR3 DNA reads TGCAGCGTTGATATACTAGCGGGAGGTATCCCGTTCTTC. Translating gives CSVDILAGGIPFF.

The V call is TRBV6-9, the J call TRBJ2-4; D is ambiguous. Germline CDR1 is MNHGY and CDR2 is SVAAGI. V was clipped by 2 bases and J by 0 bases, with 14 bases between them. The CDR3 totals 17 residues. CDR3 region: CASSYGQPTLAKNIQYF. CDR3 DNA: TGTGCCAGCAGTTATGGGCAGCCAACTTTAGCCAAAAACATTCAGTACTTC.

This sequence joins TRBV5-6 and TRBJ1-3; no definite D call. Germline V lookup: CDR1 SGHDT, CDR2 YYEEEE. V gave up 0 bases and J gave up 0 bases, with 10 bases separating them. The CDR3 spans 16 residues. CDR3 DNA sequence: TGTGCCAGCAGCTTGGTGGGCCAGAACTCTGGAAACACCATATATTTT. Amino acids: CASSLVGQNSGNTIYF.

The chain joins TRBV19 to TRBJ1-2; 7 positions agree with TRBD1. This CDR3 is built from 14 residues. Germline CDR1 LNHDA, CDR2 SQIVND (reference sequence). Trimming cost V 6 bases and J 3 bases; bases outside gene matches: 7. The CDR3 sequence: CASSNDRDYYGYTF. CDR3 DNA sequence: TGTGCCAGTAGCAATGACAGGGACTACTATGGCTACACCTTC.

This clone appeared once. The chain has TRBV28 and TRBJ2-7, with D perhaps matching TRBD2 (6 bases). The CDR3 covers 17 residues. V lost 1 base and J 0 bases, leaving 16 bases between the germline ends. From germline, CDR1 is MDHEN and CDR2 SYDVKM. The CDR3 DNA is TGTGCCAGCAGTTTATCCCCAGGCGGGGAAAGCTCCTACGAGCAGTACTTC. Translated, it gives CASSLSPGGESSYEQYF.

The chain carries TRBV15 and TRBJ1-5; D is uncertain. This CDR3 region has 13 residues. CDR1 is LNHNV and CDR2 is YYDKDF in the germline V gene (reference sequence). V dropped 3 bases and J dropped 5 bases, with 8 bases sitting between them. The CDR3 DNA reads as TGTGCCACCAGCAGCAGAAGAGATCAGCCCCAGCATTTT. Amino acids: CATSSRRDQPQHF. Full variable domain (missing parts from reference TRBV15 and TRBJ1-5): DAMVIQNPRYQVTQFGKPVTLSCSQTLNHNVMYWYQQKSSQAPKLLFHYYDKDFNNEADTPDNFQSRRPNTSFCFLDIRSPGLGDTAMYLCATSSRRDQPQHFGDGTRLSIL.

This clone is a singleton in its sample. V and J are TRBV27 and TRBJ2-1, with D unclear. Per the germline V gene, CDR1 is MNHEY and CDR2 is SMNVEV (reference sequence). V was trimmed by 8 bases and J by 5 bases, leaving 16 bases between them. The CDR3 is made up of 14 amino acids. CDR3 bases: TGTGCCAGCGTACCCCCACGGAGCGACAATGAGCAGTTCTTC. Translated: CASVPPRSDNEQFF.

In the case of this clone: This specimen includes other DNA sequences encoding the same CDR3. The chain couples TRBV7-9 to TRBJ2-7, with D possibly matching TRBD2 (5 bases). The CDR3 is 14 residues long. V gave up 5 bases and J gave up 0 bases, with 11 bases separating them. CDR1 SEHNR and CDR2 FQNEAQ come from the germline V gene (reference sequence). The CDR3 sequence is CASSLQGSSYEQYF. Here the CDR3 DNA reads TGTGCCAGCAGCCTACAAGGGAGCTCCTACGAGCAGTACTTC.

This clone was detected a few times. The chain uses TRBV21-1 and TRBJ2-2; the table's D call, TRBD1, was not checked against the DNA. TRBV21-1 counts as a pseudogene. The CDR3 extends over 16 amino acids. Here the CDR3 DNA reads TGTGCCAGCAGGCGTTCGGACACAGGCTTGACCGGGGAGCTGTTTTTT. Amino acid sequence: CASRRSDTGLTGELFF.

V and J are TRBV5-4 and TRBJ2-2, with 11 bases that match TRBD2. CDR3 size: 18 residues. V trimming: 3 bases; J trimming: 0 bases; junction bases outside the gene matches: 7. CDR1 and CDR2 (germline): SGHNT, YYREEE (reference sequence). The CDR3 loop reads CASSWPGTSGPNTGELFF. CDR3 coding DNA: TGTGCCAGCAGCTGGCCCGGGACTAGCGGCCCGAACACCGGGGAGCTGTTTTTT.

The chain recombines TRBV9 with TRBJ1-2; D unresolved. The CDR3 has 15 residues. Trimming left V 0 bases short and J 4 bases short, with 13 bases between. The germline V gene has CDR1 SGDLS and CDR2 YYNGEE. In nucleotides, the CDR3 is TGTGCCAGCAGCGTAGGATCGTCCAACGGCTATGGCTACACCTTC. This gives the protein CASSVGSSNGYGYTF.

About this clone itself: The sample holds other DNA sequences that translate to the same CDR3. This sequence joins TRBV5-4 and TRBJ1-4; D is undetermined. Germline lookup yields CDR1 SGHNT and CDR2 YYREEE (reference sequence). V was shortened by 1 base and J by 0 bases, with 7 bases between the two germline ends. CDR3 length: 15 amino acids. DNA for the CDR3: TGTGCCAGCAGCTTGACGGATGCAACTAATGAAAAACTGTTTTTT. Protein sequence: CASSLTDATNEKLFF.

The chain couples TRBV28 to TRBJ2-1, with TRBD2 matching 7 bases. CDR1 and CDR2 (germline): MDHEN, SYDVKM. The CDR3 totals 15 residues. Trimming cost V 1 base and J 3 bases; bases outside gene matches: 3. The CDR3 DNA reads as TGTGCCAGCAGTTTATTGCGGGAGAACTACAATGAGCAGTTCTTC. Amino acid sequence: CASSLLRENYNEQFF.

The V and J genes are TRBV27 and TRBJ2-1; D is undetermined. This CDR3 has 11 residues. Looked up from germline, CDR1 is MNHEY and CDR2 is SMNVEV (reference sequence). Trimming took off 6 bases at V and 3 bases at J, with 3 bases between the two ends. CDR3 amino acids: CASRYYNEQFF. The CDR3 region has the DNA TGTGCCAGCAGGTACTACAATGAGCAGTTCTTC.

This sequence joins TRBV19 and TRBJ2-7; 7 bases align to TRBD1. Trimming took 5 bases from V and 3 from J; bases not matched to a gene: 7. Germline CDR1 and CDR2: LNHDA and SQIVND (reference sequence). The CDR3 runs 14 residues. CDR3 region: CASSPSRQGYEQYF. Written as DNA, the CDR3 is TGTGCCAGTAGTCCCTCGCGACAGGGCTACGAGCAGTACTTC.